The TCR beta chain under discussion was sequenced for a study of human T cells and chemical hapten exposure. Study-level points and caveats: Expanded TCRs were compared with controls, and the expanded TCRs formed significantly more large CDR3 similarity clusters. Expanded TCR counts at PT1 were positively correlated with the patch test score.

This sample's time point: patch test 3, about 24 weeks after DPC sensitization. Described treatment: therapeutic diphenylcyclopropenone sensitization with weekly scalp DPC. Sample donors consisted of patients with alopecia, aged 18 to 70 years, who were suitable for DPC. Extraction yielded total RNA from whole blood (unfractionated). Germline V gives CDR1 MGHDK, CDR2 SYGVNS. V lost 3 bases, J lost 6 bases, and 15 bases lay in between. The CDR3 consists of 14 residues. This clonotype has more than one count but fewer than ten. Its antigen is not identified. TCRdb reprocessed the RACE reads with MiXCR, giving one entry per CDR3 protein. Of around 150,000 distinct CDR3 sequences in the sample, 28% were seen once.

Source: whole blood, taken in connection with sensitization to the hapten diphenylcyclopropenone (DPC). This chain links TRBV25-1 with TRBJ2-7; possibly TRBD2 for D (6 bases). This sequence originates from a woman aged 18-29 years with alopecia areata. Some clones in this sample may be carry-over from other donors' samples. CDR3 region: CASSDPSGTSEQYF. In nucleotides, the CDR3 is TGTGCCAGCAGTGACCCCTCCGGGACTTCCGAGCAGTACTTC.